A selection of T cell receptor beta chains follows, all from one sample in a study of control samples from healthy donors and cancer patients. Clones were read by immunoSEQ multiplex PCR, and TCRdb kept only the in-frame ones, dropping some. The sample lists about 120,000 clones; roughly 92% were seen once. What was sequenced was blood. The receptor set was obtained from a man between 18 and 35 years old in good health. The CDR3 runs from the conserved cysteine through the conserved F or W. The D gene is left open where the match is weak. Clone size appears in some rows only: once, few, many, or a class for an expanded clone.

CDR3,DNA,size,J,D,V
CAWSAGLAYNEQFF,TGTGCCTGGAGTGCGGGACTGGCCTACAATGAGCAGTTCTTC,.,TRBJ2-1,.,TRBV30
CASSSRRGRFQPQHF,TGCGCCAGCAGCTCCCGCAGGGGGCGTTTTCAGCCCCAGCATTTT,.,TRBJ1-5,TRBD1,TRBV5-1
CASRIRFFGAAFYGYTF,TGTGCCAGCAGAATAAGATTTTTCGGTGCAGCCTTCTATGGCTACACCTTC,.,TRBJ1-2,.,TRBV28
CASTGGFRTEAFF,TGTGCCAGTACAGGGGGCTTTAGGACTGAAGCTTTCTTT,.,TRBJ1-1,TRBD1,TRBV30
CASSGERVDYGYTF,TGTGCCAGCAGTGGAGAAAGGGTGGATTATGGCTACACCTTC,.,TRBJ1-2,.,TRBV2
CASSLGGSGNTIYF,TGCGCCAGCAGCTTGGGGGGCTCTGGAAACACCATATATTTT,once,TRBJ1-3,.,TRBV5-1
CASSRRRISYNEQFF,TGCGCCAGCAGCCGCCGACGAATATCCTACAATGAGCAGTTCTTC,once,TRBJ2-1,.,TRBV5-1
CATTNSLAGELFF,TGTGCCACCACTAATAGCCTTGCCGGGGAGCTGTTTTTT,.,TRBJ2-2,.,TRBV15
CASSQAGGATDTQYF,TGTGCCAGCAGCCAAGCAGGGGGGGCCACAGATACGCAGTATTTT,.,TRBJ2-3,.,TRBV4-2
CASSLVGGGTGEQFF,TGTGCCAGCAGCTTAGTCGGCGGGGGGACAGGTGAGCAGTTCTTC,.,TRBJ2-1,.,TRBV11-2
CASSPRFDGSSGNTIYF,TGTGCCAGCTCACCACGTTTCGACGGATCCTCTGGAAACACCATATATTTT,.,TRBJ1-3,.,TRBV18
CASSQLFGDRGLVIF,TGTGCCAGCAGCCAACTTTTTGGGGACAGAGGCCTGGTGATCTTC,.,TRBJ1-2,TRBD1,TRBV4-2
CASSQDRRLAGVQETQYF,TGTGCCAGCAGCCAAGATCGGAGACTAGCGGGGGTCCAAGAGACCCAGTACTTC,.,TRBJ2-5,TRBD2,TRBV3-1/TRBV3-2
CASSYRDRVVQPQHF,TGTGCCAGCAGTTACCGGGACAGGGTTGTACAGCCCCAGCATTTT,.,TRBJ1-5,TRBD1,TRBV6-2/TRBV6-3
CASSYSGNSNQPQHF,TGTGCCAGCAGTTACTCAGGGAATAGCAATCAGCCCCAGCATTTT,.,TRBJ1-5,.,TRBV6-5
CASSESGQGQETQYF,TGCGCCAGCAGTGAGTCGGGACAGGGTCAAGAGACCCAGTACTTC,.,TRBJ2-5,TRBD1,TRBV10-1
CASSGLAGKETQYF,TGTGCCAGCAGTGGACTAGCGGGGAAAGAGACCCAGTACTTC,.,TRBJ2-5,TRBD2,TRBV9
CASSKERTGTATDTQYF,TGTGCCAGCAGCAAAGAAAGAACCGGGACAGCCACAGATACGCAGTATTTT,.,TRBJ2-3,.,TRBV21-1
CASSLQGTPEETQYF,TGTGCCAGCAGCCTCCAGGGGACCCCCGAAGAGACCCAGTACTTC,.,TRBJ2-5,.,TRBV9
CASSEGGGELAKNIQYF,TGTGCCAGCAGTGAGGGGGGAGGGGAGTTGGCCAAAAACATTCAGTACTTC,.,TRBJ2-4,TRBD2,TRBV2
CASSLVQEAPYEQYF,TGCGCCAGCAGCTTGGTCCAGGAGGCCCCCTACGAGCAGTACTTC,.,TRBJ2-7,.,TRBV5-1
CASSETRTPKNKNIQYF,TGCGCCAGCAGCGAAACCCGGACACCTAAGAACAAAAACATTCAGTACTTC,once,TRBJ2-4,.,TRBV5-1
CASRLDRAGNTIYF,TGTGCCAGCAGATTGGACAGGGCCGGAAACACCATATATTTT,.,TRBJ1-3,TRBD1,TRBV6-5
CASSQGAGYQPQHF,TGCGCCAGCAGCCAAGGTGCGGGGTATCAGCCCCAGCATTTT,few,TRBJ1-5,.,TRBV4-1
CASSLARTGVVGYTF,TGTGCCAGCAGCTTAGCTAGGACAGGGGTAGTTGGCTACACCTTC,.,TRBJ1-2,TRBD1,TRBV11-2
CASSLNVGAQYF,TGTGCCAGCAGCTTAAACGTAGGGGCGCAGTACTTC,.,TRBJ2-7,.,TRBV11-2
CASSSFIDGELFF,TGTGCCAGCAGCTCCTTTATTGATGGGGAGCTGTTTTTT,.,TRBJ2-2,.,TRBV5-6
CASSPPGVEEQYF,TGTGCCAGCAGTCCCCCAGGGGTAGAAGAGCAGTACTTC,.,TRBJ2-7,.,TRBV6-5
CASSEGGRGSGNTIYF,TGTGCCAGCAGCGAGGGGGGAAGGGGCTCTGGAAACACCATATATTTT,.,TRBJ1-3,.,TRBV9
CASSLGVPSNTEAFF,TGCGCCAGCAGCTTGGGGGTCCCATCGAACACTGAAGCTTTCTTT,.,TRBJ1-1,.,TRBV5-1
CASSATSGGGVSTDTQYF,TGTGCCAGCAGCGCCACTAGCGGGGGGGGCGTCAGCACAGATACGCAGTATTTT,.,TRBJ2-3,TRBD2,TRBV2
CATQGADGALNEKLFF,TGTGCCACGCAGGGGGCGGACGGCGCCCTTAATGAAAAACTGTTTTTT,.,TRBJ1-4,TRBD1,TRBV2
CAWRAKDTYNSPLHF,TGTGCCTGGAGAGCGAAAGACACTTATAATTCACCCCTCCACTTT,.,TRBJ1-6,.,TRBV30
CASSLAGAQETQYF,TGTGCCAGCAGCCTGGCAGGAGCCCAAGAGACCCAGTACTTC,.,TRBJ2-5,.,TRBV7-9
CASSEAKTGLYNEQFF,TGTGCCAGCAGTGAAGCGAAGACAGGGCTATACAATGAGCAGTTCTTC,once,TRBJ2-1,TRBD1,TRBV6-1
CASSPREGSGNTIYF,TGTGCCAGCTCACCACGGGAGGGCTCTGGAAACACCATATATTTT,.,TRBJ1-3,.,TRBV18
CAGRGPLNTEAFF,TGTGCCGGGAGGGGCCCGTTGAACACTGAAGCTTTCTTT,.,TRBJ1-1,.,TRBV5-3
CASRTGIPDTQYF,TGTGCCAGCAGAACAGGGATCCCAGATACGCAGTATTTT,.,TRBJ2-3,.,TRBV28
CASSGGTVNTGELFF,TGTGCCAGCAGCGGAGGGACAGTTAACACCGGGGAGCTGTTTTTT,.,TRBJ2-2,TRBD1,TRBV9
CASSTYNEQFF,TGTGCCAGCTCAACCTACAATGAGCAGTTCTTC,.,TRBJ2-1,.,TRBV18
CASSLALGQQETQYF,TGCGCCAGCAGCCTAGCCTTAGGGCAGCAAGAGACCCAGTACTTC,.,TRBJ2-5,.,TRBV5-1
CASSKEGARGFDGYTF,TGTGCCAGCAGCAAAGAGGGTGCCAGGGGGTTCGATGGCTACACCTTC,.,TRBJ1-2,TRBD1,TRBV7-9
CAIDNEQFF,TGTGCCATAGACAATGAGCAGTTCTTC,.,TRBJ2-1,.,TRBV7-9
CASSVWADSSYEQYF,TGTGCCAGCAGCGTATGGGCGGATAGCTCCTACGAGCAGTACTTC,.,TRBJ2-7,.,TRBV9
CAISSGVNEQFF,TGTGCCATCAGTTCAGGGGTCAATGAGCAGTTCTTC,.,TRBJ2-1,.,TRBV10-3
CATLAGGSTSTDTQYF,TGTGCCACCCTAGCGGGGGGCAGCACTAGCACAGATACGCAGTATTTT,.,TRBJ2-3,TRBD2,TRBV15
CASSATRDPAADTQYF,TGTGCCAGCAGCGCAACGCGGGACCCGGCGGCAGATACGCAGTATTTT,.,TRBJ2-3,.,TRBV9
CASSLVGTGRGDEKLFF,TGTGCCAGCAGCTTGGTTGGGACGGGGAGAGGAGATGAAAAACTGTTTTTT,.,TRBJ1-4,.,TRBV5-6
CASGSETSLTGELFF,TGTGCTAGTGGTTCCGAGACTAGCCTAACCGGGGAGCTGTTTTTT,.,TRBJ2-2,TRBD2,TRBV12-5
CASSQGLTGAPEAFF,TGCGCCAGCAGCCAAGGACTGACAGGGGCCCCTGAAGCTTTCTTT,.,TRBJ1-1,TRBD1,TRBV4-1
CASSLAGRGGQNIQYF,TGTGCCAGCAGCTTAGCAGGGCGGGGGGGACAAAACATTCAGTACTTC,.,TRBJ2-4,TRBD2,TRBV7-2
CASSPGTGNFGYTF,TGTGCCAGCAGCCCAGGGACAGGGAACTTTGGCTACACCTTC,.,TRBJ1-2,TRBD1,TRBV7-9
CASSPRTGDSPLHF,TGTGCCAGCAGCCCACGGACAGGGGATTCACCCCTCCACTTT,once,TRBJ1-6,TRBD1,TRBV5-4
CASSEATGGGTEAFF,TGTGCCAGCAGTGAAGCAACGGGAGGAGGGACTGAAGCTTTCTTT,once,TRBJ1-1,.,TRBV6-1